This entry is about one TCR beta chain. The antigen is undetermined. Primers for the PCR totalled 60 Vbeta and 13 Jbeta. The protocol was immunoSEQ multiplex PCR, while the TCRdb copy is restricted to in-frame clones and leaves out a portion. Altogether 150,000 to 200,000 clones are present, about 80% being singletons, with the ten largest covering 1.5% to 1.7%. J gave up 8 bases and V 8 bases, and 9 bases lay outside the gene matches. This CDR3 has 14 residues. Per the germline V gene, CDR1 is MNHNS and CDR2 is SASEGT. This specimen comes from a study of cytomegalovirus exposure and HLA in healthy donors. Study-wide background: Samples from HLA-typed donors yielded approximately 88 million unique TCRs in an early data release. Points from the study as a whole: The study flagged roughly 150 TCR beta chains as cytomegalovirus-associated. Later analysis identified a missense DCLRE1C variant that was linked to TCR beta V- and J-gene trimming.

The rearrangement uses TRBV6-1 and TRBJ1-4; 9 positions agree with TRBD1. The receptor was derived from a man in his forties or fifties in good health and CMV-seronegative. Input material: PBMCs. CDR3 sequence: CASGPGQGWEKLFF. The CDR3 DNA sequence: TGTGCCAGCGGACCCGGACAGGGGTGGGAAAAACTGTTTTTT.